The 16 T cell receptor beta chains below all came from one sample that was sequenced in a study of patients and donors after allogeneic stem cell transplantation. A single record per CDR3 protein comes from TCRdb applying MiXCR to the RT-PCR reads. The top ten clones hold 5.5% to 6.5% of a sample with about 960,000 distinct CDR3 sequences, approximately 19% of them seen once. Sequencing used blood, either unsorted or a sorted T cell fraction (not recorded which). These receptors originate from a human donor who was either an allogeneic HSCT recipient or a stem cell or donor lymphocyte infusion donor (not recorded which). It is not recorded whose cells these are; they may come from a transplant donor.

This clonotype turned up a few times. The rearrangement joins TRBV30 to TRBJ1-1; D remains unclear. Trimming stripped 4 bases from V and 1 base from J, with 7 bases between. CDR3 length: 12 residues. Germline values: CDR1 GTSNPN, CDR2 SVGIG (reference sequence). The CDR3 protein is CAWIMANTEAFF. For the CDR3, the DNA is TGTGCCTGGATTATGGCGAACACTGAAGCTTTCTTT.

This clonotype was picked up a small number of times. The chain links TRBV27 to TRBJ1-2, with 11 bases aligning to TRBD1. This CDR3 contains 16 residues. Germline CDR1 MNHEY, CDR2 SMNVEV (reference sequence). With 6 bases clipped from V and 7 bases from J, the junction kept 13 bases outside the gene matches. CDR3 region: CASSLDGTGGPLGYTF. In DNA form, the CDR3 reads TGTGCCAGCAGCCTAGACGGGACAGGGGGACCCCTTGGCTACACCTTC.

The rearrangement joins TRBV7-9 to TRBJ1-1; 11 positions agree with TRBD1. Germline CDR1 reads SEHNR; CDR2 reads FQNEAQ (reference sequence). V dropped 7 bases and J dropped 7; count of bases not matched to a gene: 8. This CDR3 comprises 14 residues. The CDR3: CASTLGGQGVEAFF. CDR3 DNA sequence: TGTGCCAGCACCCTCGGGGGACAGGGGGTTGAAGCTTTCTTT.

The sample holds many counts of this clonotype. V is TRBV20-1 and J is TRBJ2-5, with D possibly matching TRBD2 (5 bases). CDR3 size: 11 residues. Germline CDR1 and CDR2: DFQATT and SNEGSKA (reference sequence). Trimming removed 3 bases at V and 3 bases at J, with 5 bases between. The CDR3 sequence is CSASGEETQYF. The CDR3 DNA sequence: TGCAGTGCTAGCGGGGAAGAGACCCAGTACTTC.

The J gene is TRBJ2-7, the V gene TRBV2; TRBD1 matches at 10 bases. The CDR3 length is 15 residues. V lost 7 bases and J lost 3; bases outside the gene matches: 9. Germline-derived CDR1 and CDR2 are SNHLY and FYNNEI. In DNA, the CDR3 is TGTGCCAGCACCCCCGGGACAGGGGAACACTACGAGCAGTACTTC. Translating it yields CASTPGTGEHYEQYF.

The chain couples TRBV2 to TRBJ2-2; D unresolved. Per germline, CDR1 SNHLY and CDR2 FYNNEI. This CDR3 is 14 amino acids long. V was cut by 3 bases and J by 3 bases, with 8 bases left in between. The CDR3 here is CASSDRRDTGELFF. The CDR3 DNA follows: TGTGCCAGCAGTGACCGTCGGGACACCGGGGAGCTGTTTTTT.

This clonotype was counted between two and nine times. The rearrangement uses TRBV3-1 and TRBJ2-4, with D tentatively TRBD2 (6 bases). Germline V gene sequence: CDR1 LGHDT, CDR2 YNNKEL (reference sequence). The CDR3 spans 15 residues. Trimming cost V 2 bases and J 4 bases, with 12 bases left between them. The CDR3 loop reads CASSQSSGTKNIQYF. Written as DNA, the CDR3 is TGTGCCAGCAGCCAATCCTCCGGGACTAAAAACATTCAGTACTTC.

The chain uses TRBV20-1 and TRBJ2-3; TRBD2 is a possible D gene (5 bases). The CDR3 runs to 10 residues. Per germline, CDR1 DFQATT and CDR2 SNEGSKA (reference sequence). CDR3 nucleotides: TGCGGGGTGGACTCACATACGCAGTATTTT. It encodes CGVDSHTQYF.

This clonotype turned up a few times. The rearrangement joins TRBV7-9 to TRBJ2-2; no definite D call. Germline CDR1 and CDR2: SEHNR and FQNEAQ (reference sequence). The CDR3 extends over 13 amino acids. Trimming removed 2 bases from V and 6 bases from J, with 7 bases in between. The CDR3 loop reads CASSLPASGELFF. CDR3 nucleotide sequence: TGTGCCAGCAGCTTACCGGCCTCCGGGGAGCTGTTTTTT.

The chain links TRBV27 to TRBJ2-4; D possibly corresponds to TRBD2 (6 bases). V was clipped by 5 bases and J by 0 bases, with 17 bases between them. Germline CDR1 MNHEY, CDR2 SMNVEV (reference sequence). The CDR3 is 17 amino acids. The CDR3 DNA follows: TGTGCCAGCAGTAAGGACAAGCGGGTTTTAGCCAAAAACATTCAGTACTTC. Encoded protein: CASSKDKRVLAKNIQYF.

This clonotype was seen only a few times. The gene calls are TRBV20-1 and TRBJ1-3, with a possible D match to TRBD1 (6 bases). There are 15 residues in the CDR3. With 1 base removed from V and 1 base from J, the gap between germline ends came to 11 bases. The germline gives CDR1 DFQATT, CDR2 SNEGSKA (reference sequence). The CDR3 nucleotides are TGCAGTGCTAGAGTCGGGACACTATCTGGAAACACCATATATTTT. Amino acids: CSARVGTLSGNTIYF.

This clonotype was picked up a small number of times. CDR3 in DNA: TGCGCCAGCAGCACCGGACTTCTAGCGGGAGTCGAGACCCAGTACTTC. Translation: CASSTGLLAGVETQYF. The chain combines TRBV5-1 with TRBJ2-5; the match to TRBD2 covers 10 bases. Trimming cost V 4 bases and J 5 bases; bases outside gene matches: 11. Germline V gene sequence: CDR1 SGHRS, CDR2 YFSETQ. The CDR3 has 16 residues. Drawing the rest from reference TRBV5-1 and TRBJ2-5, the complete variable domain is KAGVTQTPRYLIKTRGQQVTLSCSPISGHRSVSWYQQTPGQGLQFLFEYFSETQRNKGNFPGRFSGRQFSNSRSEMNVSTLELGDSALYLCASSTGLLAGVETQYFGPGTRLLVL.

This clonotype was detected a few times. This chain uses TRBV20-1 with TRBJ1-3, with D maybe TRBD1 (6 bases). Per the germline V gene, CDR1 is DFQATT and CDR2 is SNEGSKA (reference sequence). This CDR3 comprises 16 residues. The V and J ends lost 6 bases and 0 bases respectively, with 18 bases between them. In DNA, the CDR3 is TGCAGTGCACAGATACAGGGAACACTCTCTGGAAACACCATATATTTT. Amino acids: CSAQIQGTLSGNTIYF.

The genes are TRBV30 and TRBJ2-7; 14 positions match TRBD2. The CDR3 contains 13 residues. CDR1 is GTSNPN and CDR2 is SVGIG in the germline V gene (reference sequence). V trimming: 8 bases; J trimming: 3 bases; junction bases outside the gene matches: 3. The CDR3 DNA sequence: TGTGCCGGCGGGACTAGCGGGAGCTACGAGCAGTACTTC. Amino acid sequence: CAGGTSGSYEQYF. Combining the CDR3 with reference TRBV30 and TRBJ2-7 gives the whole variable domain SQTIHQWPATLVQPVGSPLSLECTVEGTSNPNLYWYRQAAGRGLQLLFYSVGIGQISSEVPQNLSASRPQDRQFILSSKKLLLSDSGFYLCAGGTSGSYEQYFGPGTRLTVT.

The table lists this clonotype with many counts. DNA of the CDR3: TGTGCCAGCAGTCCCACAGGTTCAGGGGCCAACGTCCTGACTTTC. The encoded protein is CASSPTGSGANVLTF. The chain carries TRBV2 and TRBJ2-6; a possible D gene is TRBD1 (5 bases). Germline CDR1 SNHLY, CDR2 FYNNEI. This CDR3 is built from 15 residues. V was clipped by 5 bases and J by 4 bases, with 12 bases between them.

The CDR3 bases are TGTGCCAGCAGCGTGGACCCAGGGGGTCTCTATGGCTACACCTTC. Its translation is CASSVDPGGLYGYTF. The chain links TRBV9 to TRBJ1-2; 7 positions agree with TRBD1. V shed 2 bases, J shed 4 bases, and the junction held 8 bases outside the gene matches. CDR3 length: 15 residues. Looked up from germline, CDR1 is SGDLS and CDR2 is YYNGEE.